This note documents a single T cell receptor (beta chain) sequence. The antigen is not known. Baseline, cycle 4 day 1, and cycle 7 day 1 were the blood sampling points. The V gene lost 5 bases and the J gene lost 7 bases, with 9 bases spanning the gap. The CDR3 sequence is 12 residues long. Germline V gives CDR1 SGHRS, CDR2 YFSETQ. The table came from immunoSEQ multiplex PCR; TCRdb's copy has only in-frame clones and leaves some out. The data show 85,000 or so clones, with about 86% seen just once and about 2% held by the top ten. The data stem from a study of OX40 agonist ivuxolimab in advanced cancers. Study results and limitations: Both CD4+ and CD8+ T cell populations in blood had undergone clonal expansion by week 6 at 0.1 to 3.0 mg/kg. The authors did not determine the antigen specificity of the expanded peripheral T cells.

The sample here was CD4+ or CD8+ T cells sorted from blood, taken in a trial of the OX40 agonist ivuxolimab. The chain carries TRBV5-1 and TRBJ2-2; no definite D call. The receptor comes from an adult with an advanced solid tumor such as melanoma, head and neck, liver or kidney cancer. CDR3: CASSSHGGELFF. CDR3 nucleotides: TGCGCCAGCAGTTCGCATGGCGGGGAGCTGTTTTTT.